Given below is one T cell receptor beta chain in context. Its antigen remains unidentified. The sample originates from a study of CD8 T cells in ankylosing spondylitis. Making use of molecular barcodes, quantitative 5'-RACE generated TCR beta libraries. TCRdb reprocessed the 5' RACE reads with MiXCR, giving one entry per CDR3 protein. The sample has around 140,000 distinct CDR3 sequences; 17% are singletons. Findings and caveats of the study: Ankylosing spondylitis blood appeared to carry a characteristic TCR beta motif of roughly 8 highly homologous variants. Certain motif variants had earlier been reported in reactive arthritis synovial fluid and blood.

CDR3 length: 15 residues. Trimming shortened V by 5 bases and J by 6 bases, and 20 bases separated the two germline ends. Germline assignment: CDR1 MNHNS and CDR2 SASEGT. This sequence joins TRBV6-1 and TRBJ2-7; TRBD2 is a possible D gene (5 bases). The sample consisted of blood, either unsorted or a sorted T cell fraction (not recorded which). The receptor comes from a male donor with ankylosing spondylitis. The CDR3 loop is CASSPILRVEVEQYF. In DNA, the CDR3 is TGTGCCAGCAGTCCCATCCTTAGGGTGGAGGTCGAGCAGTACTTC.